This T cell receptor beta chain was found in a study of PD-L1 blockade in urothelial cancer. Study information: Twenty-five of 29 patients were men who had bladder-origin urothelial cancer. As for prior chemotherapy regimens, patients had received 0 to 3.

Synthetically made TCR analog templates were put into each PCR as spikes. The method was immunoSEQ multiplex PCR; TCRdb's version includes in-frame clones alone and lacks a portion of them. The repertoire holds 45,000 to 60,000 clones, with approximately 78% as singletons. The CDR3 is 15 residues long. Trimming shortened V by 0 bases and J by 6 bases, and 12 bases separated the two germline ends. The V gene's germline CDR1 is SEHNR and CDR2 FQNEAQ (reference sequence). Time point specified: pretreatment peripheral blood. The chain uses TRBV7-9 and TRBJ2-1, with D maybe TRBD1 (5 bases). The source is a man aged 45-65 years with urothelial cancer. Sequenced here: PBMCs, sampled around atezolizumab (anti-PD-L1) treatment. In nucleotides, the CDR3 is TGTGCCAGCAGCTTAGCCGGGCAGGGTGCCAATGAGCAGTTCTTC. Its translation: CASSLAGQGANEQFF.